This TCR beta chain originates from a study of cytotoxic CD8 clonotypes in ibrutinib-treated CLL. J gave up 5 bases and V 7 bases, and 6 bases lay outside the gene matches. This CDR3 has 13 amino acids. Germline CDR1 reads MNHEY; CDR2 reads SVGAGI. Repertoires were generated with immunoSEQ multiplex PCR, while TCRdb's copy carries only in-frame clones and drops some. This table holds 50,000 to 65,000 clones, less than 60% found once. This clone has only a few counts. The chain links TRBV6-5 to TRBJ2-5, with 8 bases lining up with TRBD1. This TCR derives from a human donor with chronic lymphocytic leukemia. Sequencing was performed on PBMCs, taken after 12 months of ibrutinib treatment. DNA of the CDR3: TGTGCCAGCACCGGGACAGGATATGAGACCCAGTACTTC. Its protein product is CASTGTGYETQYF.